This T cell receptor (beta chain) was recorded in a study of spatial heterogeneity in lung cancer. Study information: Detected sequences consistently included more beta-chain ones than alpha-chain ones. General study findings and limits: Ubiquitous expanded tumor TCRs were seen in blood more at resection than at follow-up.

The CDR3 extends over 16 amino acids. The V gene's germline CDR1 is MDHEN and CDR2 SYDVKM. V lost 6 bases, J lost 3 bases, and 12 bases stayed unmatched. Comments on this clonotype: Its specificity is unknown.

Via MiXCR, TCRdb re-called the 5' RACE reads, giving one row per CDR3 protein. The table has around 12,000 distinct CDR3 sequences, 13% to 15% seen once. Sample time point: sample taken at primary tumor resection. Without sorting, whole RNA was sequenced from tumor, nontumor lung or frozen PBMC. Donation came from 70 or so patients with untreated early-stage non-small cell lung cancer. This rearrangement joins TRBV28 to TRBJ2-5; 8 positions match TRBD1. This receptor was identified in a male donor with early-stage non-small cell lung cancer. The sequences come from PBMCs, collected at surgery. This CDR3 reads CASSMTGAILEETQYF. CDR3 nucleotide sequence: TGTGCCAGCAGCATGACAGGGGCGATTCTCGAAGAGACCCAGTACTTC.